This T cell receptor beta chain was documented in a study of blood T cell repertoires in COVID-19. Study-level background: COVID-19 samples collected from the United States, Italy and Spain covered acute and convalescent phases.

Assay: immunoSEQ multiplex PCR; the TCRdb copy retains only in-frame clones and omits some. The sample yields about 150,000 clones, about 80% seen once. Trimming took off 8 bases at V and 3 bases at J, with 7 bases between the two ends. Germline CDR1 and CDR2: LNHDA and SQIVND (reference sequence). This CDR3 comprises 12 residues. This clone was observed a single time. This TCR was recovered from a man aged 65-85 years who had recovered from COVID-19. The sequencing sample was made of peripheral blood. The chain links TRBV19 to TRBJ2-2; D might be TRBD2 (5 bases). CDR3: CASGRDTGELFF. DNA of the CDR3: TGTGCCAGTGGGCGGGACACCGGGGAGCTGTTTTTT.